This T cell receptor (beta chain) was found in a study of CD8+ T cells in alopecia areata. Across the study: The drug, oral tofacitinib, was given to treated patients at 5 to 10 mg twice daily.

This clone was observed a handful of times. Investigators isolated RNA and reverse transcribed it into cDNA to act as the sequencing template. Method: immunoSEQ multiplex PCR; TCRdb's copy keeps in-frame clones and lacks some. The data show 150,000 or so clones, with more than 40% seen just once and roughly a sixth held by the top ten. The CDR3 totals 15 residues. V was trimmed by 6 bases and J by 5 bases, leaving 23 bases between them. In germline, CDR1 is SQVTM, CDR2 ANQGSEA. The source material was CD8+ T cells sorted from blood, sampled at week 0. This TCR derives from a human donor with alopecia areata. The chain combines TRBV29-1 with TRBJ2-7; D possibly matches TRBD1 or TRBD2 (5 bases each). Here the CDR3 reads CSVYTTGPELHEQYF. The CDR3 DNA reads as TGCAGCGTATATACCACGGGACCAGAGCTCCACGAGCAGTACTTC.